This is a list of T cell receptor beta chains from one sample in a study of T cell repertoires in cytomegalovirus infection. TCRdb re-analysed the reads in MiXCR, keeping a single row per CDR3 protein. The table has over 200,000 distinct CDR3 sequences, about an eighth seen once. Sequencing was performed on PBMCs. The receptors were sampled from a human donor in good health (CMV status not recorded). Some clones in this sample may be carry-over from other donors' samples. Each CDR3 is given with its conserved first and last residue. D genes are given only for firm matches. Some rows mark clone size as missing; the rest say once, few, many or name a class of expanded clone.

d_call j_call clone_size v_call cdr3_nt cdr3_aa
TRBD2 TRBJ2-2 many TRBV7-2 TGTGCCAGCAGCTTCGGGGGGTACACCGGGGAGCTGTTTTTT CASSFGGYTGELFF
TRBD1 TRBJ1-1 many TRBV7-2 TGTGCCAGCAGCCCGTGGACAGGGGGGAGGAACACTGAAGCTTTCTTT CASSPWTGGRNTEAFF
NA TRBJ2-7 many TRBV7-6 TGTGCCAGCAGCTTAGAGGGGTTCCAGGCCGAGCAGTACTTC CASSLEGFQAEQYF
NA TRBJ1-2 many TRBV19 TGTGCCAGTACCTCCTCCGTGGGAAATCGCAACTATGGCTACACCTTC CASTSSVGNRNYGYTF
NA TRBJ1-2 few TRBV14 TGTGCCAGCAGCCGAGGGACGTCCGGCTACACCTTC CASSRGTSGYTF
TRBD1 TRBJ1-5 NA TRBV23-1 TGCGCCAGCAGTCAATCCGACAGGGGACCAAGCAATCAGCCCCAGCATTTT CASSQSDRGPSNQPQHF
TRBD1 TRBJ1-5 NA TRBV7-6 TGTGCCAGCAGCCCGACAGGGGGTGCTCAGCCCCAGCATTTT CASSPTGGAQPQHF
NA TRBJ2-2 many TRBV27 TGTGCCAGCAGTACACAGGGAAATACCGGGGAGCTGTTTTTT CASSTQGNTGELFF
NA TRBJ1-1 NA TRBV27 TGTGCCAGCAGTCCTCTCGAAAGACCTGTGGGTGAAGCTTTCTTT CASSPLERPVGEAFF
TRBD2 TRBJ2-2 many TRBV27 TGTGCCAGCAGTCGCAGCGGGATCATACAACCCGGGGAGCTGTTTTTT CASSRSGIIQPGELFF
TRBD1 TRBJ2-6 many TRBV7-9 TGTGCCAGCAGCTTGACAGGGCCGCATGGCCTTATTCTGGGGGCCAACGTCCTGACTTTC CASSLTGPHGLILGANVLTF
NA TRBJ2-5 few TRBV20-1 TGCAGTGCTAGTCGTCTGCGGGGAGGGACCCAGTACTTC CSASRLRGGTQYF
NA TRBJ1-5 many TRBV20-1 TGCAGTGCTAGAGATCTAGGGGCAGCAGGCAATCAGCCCCAGCATTTT CSARDLGAAGNQPQHF
NA TRBJ1-4 many TRBV7-2 TGTGCCAGCAGCAACAGGGTAGAAAAACTGTTTTTT CASSNRVEKLFF
NA TRBJ2-6 NA TRBV20-1 TGCAGTGCTAGGCCGGGACGGAACTCTGGGGCCAACGTCCTGACTTTC CSARPGRNSGANVLTF
TRBD2 TRBJ2-7 few TRBV28 TGTGCCAGCAGTTTTATGGCGGGGGACCCCTACGAGCAGTACTTC CASSFMAGDPYEQYF